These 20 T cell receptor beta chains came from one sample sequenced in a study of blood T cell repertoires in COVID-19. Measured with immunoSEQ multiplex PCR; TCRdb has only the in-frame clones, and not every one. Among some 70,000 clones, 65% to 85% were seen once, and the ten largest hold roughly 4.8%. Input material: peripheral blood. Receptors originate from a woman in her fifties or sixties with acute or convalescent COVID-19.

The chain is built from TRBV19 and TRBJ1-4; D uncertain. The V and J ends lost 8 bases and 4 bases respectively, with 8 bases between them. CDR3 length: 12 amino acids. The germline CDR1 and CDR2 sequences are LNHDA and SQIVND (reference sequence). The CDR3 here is CASLADNEKLFF. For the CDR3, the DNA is TGTGCCAGTCTTGCGGATAATGAAAAACTGTTTTTT. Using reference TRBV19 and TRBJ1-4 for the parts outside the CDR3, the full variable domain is DGGITQSPKYLFRKEGQNVTLSCEQNLNHDAMYWYRQDPGQGLRLIYYSQIVNDFQKGDIAEGYSVSREKKESFPLTVTSAQKNPTAFYLCASLADNEKLFFGSGTQLSVL.

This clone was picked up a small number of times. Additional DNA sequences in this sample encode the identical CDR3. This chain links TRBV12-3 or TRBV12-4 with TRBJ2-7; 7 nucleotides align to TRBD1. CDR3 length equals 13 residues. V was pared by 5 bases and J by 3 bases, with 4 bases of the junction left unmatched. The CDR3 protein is CASSRNRGYEQYF. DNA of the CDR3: TGTGCCAGCAGTAGAAACAGGGGCTACGAGCAGTACTTC.

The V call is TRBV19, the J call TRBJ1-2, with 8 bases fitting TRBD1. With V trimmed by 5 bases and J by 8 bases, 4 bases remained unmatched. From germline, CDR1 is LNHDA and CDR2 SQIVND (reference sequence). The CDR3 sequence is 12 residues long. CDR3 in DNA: TGTGCCAGTAGTCGACAGGGGTTAGGCTACACCTTC. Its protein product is CASSRQGLGYTF.

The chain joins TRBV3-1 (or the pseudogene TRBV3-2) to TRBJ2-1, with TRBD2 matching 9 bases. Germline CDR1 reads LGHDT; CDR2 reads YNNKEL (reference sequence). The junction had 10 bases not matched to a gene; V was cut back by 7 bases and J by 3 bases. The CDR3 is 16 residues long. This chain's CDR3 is CASTPGSGGVYNEQFF. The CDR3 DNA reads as TGTGCCAGCACCCCGGGTAGCGGGGGCGTCTACAATGAGCAGTTCTTC.

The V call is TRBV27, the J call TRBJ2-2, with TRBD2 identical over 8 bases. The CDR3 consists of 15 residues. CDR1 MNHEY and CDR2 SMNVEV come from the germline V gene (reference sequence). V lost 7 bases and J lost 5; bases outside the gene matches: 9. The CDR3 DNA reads TGTGCCAGCACCGTGGGGCCGGGAGGGACCGGGGAGCTGTTTTTT. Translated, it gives CASTVGPGGTGELFF.

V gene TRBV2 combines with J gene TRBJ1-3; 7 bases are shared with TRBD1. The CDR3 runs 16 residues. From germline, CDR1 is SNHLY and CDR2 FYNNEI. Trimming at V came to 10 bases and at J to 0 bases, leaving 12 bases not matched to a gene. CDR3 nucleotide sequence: TGTGCCACCCGACAGGGAAAGTCGACCTCTGGAAACACCATATATTTT. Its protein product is CATRQGKSTSGNTIYF.

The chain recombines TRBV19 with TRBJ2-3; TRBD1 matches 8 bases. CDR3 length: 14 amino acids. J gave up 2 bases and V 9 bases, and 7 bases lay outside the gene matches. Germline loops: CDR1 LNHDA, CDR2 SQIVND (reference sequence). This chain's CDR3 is CASRNRGDTDTQYF. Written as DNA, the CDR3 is TGTGCCAGCCGGAACAGGGGGGACACAGATACGCAGTATTTT.

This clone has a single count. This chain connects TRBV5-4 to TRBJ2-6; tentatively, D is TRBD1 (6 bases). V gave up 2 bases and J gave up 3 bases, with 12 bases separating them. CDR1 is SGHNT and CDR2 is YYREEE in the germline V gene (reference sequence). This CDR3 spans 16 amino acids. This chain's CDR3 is CASSFPGAGGANVLTF. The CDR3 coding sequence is TGTGCCAGCAGCTTCCCAGGGGCGGGTGGGGCCAACGTCCTGACTTTC. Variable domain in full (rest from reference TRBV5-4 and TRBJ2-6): ETGVTQSPTHLIKTRGQQVTLRCSSQSGHNTVSWYQQALGQGPQFIFQYYREEENGRGNFPPRFSGLQFPNYSSELNVNALELDDSALYLCASSFPGAGGANVLTFGAGSRLTVL.

In DNA form, the CDR3 reads TGTGCCAGCAGCCGGGGGGGGAATTCACCCCTCCACTTT. Translation: CASSRGGNSPLHF. The V call is TRBV6-4, the J call TRBJ1-6; D is possibly TRBD1 (5 bases). V lost 6 bases and J 7 bases, leaving 10 bases between the germline ends. From germline, CDR1 is MRHNA and CDR2 SNTAGT. This CDR3 is 13 amino acids long.

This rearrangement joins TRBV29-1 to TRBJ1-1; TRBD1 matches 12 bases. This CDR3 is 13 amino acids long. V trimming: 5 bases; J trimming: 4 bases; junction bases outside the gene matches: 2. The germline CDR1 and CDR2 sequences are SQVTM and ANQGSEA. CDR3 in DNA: TGCAGCGTTCCGGGACAGGGGGCCACTGAAGCTTTCTTT. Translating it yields CSVPGQGATEAFF.

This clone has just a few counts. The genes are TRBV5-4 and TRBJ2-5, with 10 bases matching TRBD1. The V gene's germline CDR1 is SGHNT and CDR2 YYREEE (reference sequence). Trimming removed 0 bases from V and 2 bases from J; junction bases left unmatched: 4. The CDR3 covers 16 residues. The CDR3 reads CASSLGDRGGQETQYF. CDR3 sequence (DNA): TGTGCCAGCAGCTTGGGGGACAGGGGTGGACAAGAGACCCAGTACTTC.

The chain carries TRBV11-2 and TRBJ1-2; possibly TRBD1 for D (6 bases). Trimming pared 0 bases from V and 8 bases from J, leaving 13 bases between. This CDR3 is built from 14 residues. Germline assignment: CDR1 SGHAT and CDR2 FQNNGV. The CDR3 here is CASSLEATGGGYTF. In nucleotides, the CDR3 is TGTGCCAGCAGCTTAGAAGCGACGGGGGGCGGCTACACCTTC.

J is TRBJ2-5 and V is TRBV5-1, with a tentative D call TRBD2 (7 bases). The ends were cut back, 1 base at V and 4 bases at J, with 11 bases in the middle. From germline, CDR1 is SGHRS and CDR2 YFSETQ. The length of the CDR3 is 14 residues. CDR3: CASSLRGAGETQYF. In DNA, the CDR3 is TGCGCCAGCAGCTTGCGGGGGGCTGGAGAGACCCAGTACTTC.

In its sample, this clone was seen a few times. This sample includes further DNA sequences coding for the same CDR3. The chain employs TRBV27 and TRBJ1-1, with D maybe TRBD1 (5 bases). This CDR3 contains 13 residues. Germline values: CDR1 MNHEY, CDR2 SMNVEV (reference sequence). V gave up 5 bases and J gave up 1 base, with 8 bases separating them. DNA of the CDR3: TGTGCCAGCAGTCCCACAGGGAACACTGAAGCTTTCTTT. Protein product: CASSPTGNTEAFF.

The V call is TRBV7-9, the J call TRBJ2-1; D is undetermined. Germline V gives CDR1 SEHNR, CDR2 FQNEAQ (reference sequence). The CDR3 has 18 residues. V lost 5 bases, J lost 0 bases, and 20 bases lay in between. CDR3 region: CASSPMPPLTSSYNEQFF. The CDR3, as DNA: TGTGCCAGCAGCCCTATGCCCCCTCTAACTTCCTCCTACAATGAGCAGTTCTTC.

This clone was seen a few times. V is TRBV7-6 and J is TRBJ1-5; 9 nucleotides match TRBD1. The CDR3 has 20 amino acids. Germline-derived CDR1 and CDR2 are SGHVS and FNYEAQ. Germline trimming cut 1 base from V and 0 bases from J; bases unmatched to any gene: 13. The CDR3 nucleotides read TGTGCCAGCAGCTTAGAGTCCGGGGGACAGGGTTATATTAGCAATCAGCCCCAGCATTTT. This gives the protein CASSLESGGQGYISNQPQHF.

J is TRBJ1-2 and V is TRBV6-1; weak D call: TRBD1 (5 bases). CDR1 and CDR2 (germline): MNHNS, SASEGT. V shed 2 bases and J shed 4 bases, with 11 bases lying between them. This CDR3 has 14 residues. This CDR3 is CASSETGTSYGYTF. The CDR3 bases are TGTGCCAGCAGTGAAACCGGGACTTCCTATGGCTACACCTTC.

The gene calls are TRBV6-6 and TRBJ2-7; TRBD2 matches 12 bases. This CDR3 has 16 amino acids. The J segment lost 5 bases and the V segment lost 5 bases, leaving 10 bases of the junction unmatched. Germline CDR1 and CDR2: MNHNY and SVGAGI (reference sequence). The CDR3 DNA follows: TGTGCCAGCAGTGGCTCAACTAGCGGGGGGCGCGACGAGCAGTACTTC. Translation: CASSGSTSGGRDEQYF.

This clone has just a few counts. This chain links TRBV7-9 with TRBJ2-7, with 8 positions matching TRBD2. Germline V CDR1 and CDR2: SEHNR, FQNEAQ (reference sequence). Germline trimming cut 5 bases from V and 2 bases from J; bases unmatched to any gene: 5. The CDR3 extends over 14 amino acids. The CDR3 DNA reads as TGTGCCAGCAGCGCGGGACTAGGCCCCTACGAGCAGTACTTC. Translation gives CASSAGLGPYEQYF.

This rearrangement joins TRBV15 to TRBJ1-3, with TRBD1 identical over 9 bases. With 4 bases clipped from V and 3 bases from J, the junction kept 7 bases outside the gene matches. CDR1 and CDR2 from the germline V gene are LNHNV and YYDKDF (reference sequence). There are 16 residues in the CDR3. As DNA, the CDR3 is TGTGCCACCAGCACCCGGGACAGGGAACTTGGAAACACCATATATTTT. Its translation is CATSTRDRELGNTIYF.